These 5 T cell receptor beta chains originate from one sample sequenced in a study of blood T cells in healthy people across ages. Then a second PCR, running about 7 to 11 cycles, was carried out with a sample-barcoded 5' primer and a J-beta primer mix. Using its own MiXCR run on the 5' RACE reads, TCRdb lists one record per CDR3 protein. The sample lists about 1,400,000 distinct CDR3 sequences, around 59% occurring once. The sample consisted of blood. Every receptor here comes from a young man in good health.

This clonotype was picked up a small number of times. The chain joins TRBV7-9 to TRBJ2-3, with D perhaps assigned TRBD1 or TRBD2 (6 bases each). Germline lookup yields CDR1 SEHNR and CDR2 FQNEAQ (reference sequence). V shed 5 bases and J shed 4 bases, with 13 bases lying between them. The CDR3 runs to 14 residues. The CDR3 loop reads CASSPPGEADTQYF. The CDR3 nucleotides read TGTGCCAGCAGCCCTCCAGGGGAGGCAGATACGCAGTATTTT.

This clonotype was seen a single time. One junction end disagrees with the germline gene, perhaps due to a read error. The chain carries TRBV12-3 or TRBV12-4 and TRBJ1-1, with no clear D. This CDR3 has 13 residues. CDR3 bases: TGTGTCAGCAGTTTCGTCCAGAACACTGAAGCTTTCTTT. This gives the protein CVSSFVQNTEAFF.

This clonotype was seen only once. The chain is built from TRBV29-1 and TRBJ2-5; D call uncertain. The germline V and J ends were trimmed by 7 bases and 5 bases, with 11 bases remaining between them. CDR3 length equals 11 residues. Germline CDR1 is SQVTM and CDR2 is ANQGSEA. The CDR3 loop is CSAGSAETQYF. The CDR3 DNA reads as TGCAGCGCCGGGTCCGCGGAGACCCAGTACTTC.

As to this clonotype: A junction boundary mismatches the germline segment, possibly from a read error. V is TRBV4-2 and J is TRBJ2-7, with TRBD1 matching 8 bases. This CDR3 spans 15 amino acids. Germline V gene data show CDR1 as LGHNA and CDR2 as YNFKEQ. CDR3 in amino acids: CASGHLDREFSEQYF. CDR3 in DNA: TGTGCCAGCGGCCATCTGGACAGGGAGTTTTCCGAGCAGTACTTC.

This chain links TRBV20-1 with TRBJ1-2; 8 nucleotides align to TRBD1. CDR3 size: 15 residues. In germline, CDR1 is DFQATT, CDR2 SNEGSKA (reference sequence). V trimming: 5 bases; J trimming: 6 bases; junction bases outside the gene matches: 14. CDR3 loop: CSALHRQTGADGYTF. The CDR3 DNA is TGCAGTGCTCTACACCGCCAGACAGGGGCGGATGGCTACACCTTC.